These T cell receptor beta chains were read from a single sample in a study of OX40 agonist ivuxolimab in advanced cancers. Some clones are missing from TCRdb's copy, which holds only in-frame ones; the method was immunoSEQ multiplex PCR. The sample lists tens of thousands of clones, roughly 80% occurring once. The sample here was CD4+ or CD8+ T cells sorted from blood, taken in a trial of the OX40 agonist ivuxolimab. All receptors come from an adult with an advanced solid tumor such as melanoma, head and neck, liver or kidney cancer. Both conserved end residues are part of each CDR3. Fields, in order: CDR3 protein, CDR3 DNA, D gene, clone size, V gene, J gene. The D gene is left open where the match is weak. Not every row has a clone size; where given, it reads once, few, many or a size class.

CDR3 protein: CASSVDLTTEAFF
CDR3 DNA: TGTGCCAGCAGTGTAGATCTAACCACTGAAGCTTTCTTT
D gene: -
clone size: -
V gene: TRBV6-1
J gene: TRBJ1-1

CDR3 protein: CASSLAGFLGSGANVLTF
CDR3 DNA: TGTGCCAGCAGCTTGGCAGGGTTCCTCGGCTCTGGGGCCAACGTCCTGACTTTC
D gene: -
clone size: -
V gene: TRBV5-4
J gene: TRBJ2-6

CDR3 protein: CASSFSRGAYGYTF
CDR3 DNA: TGTGCCAGCAGCTTCTCAAGGGGGGCCTATGGCTACACCTTC
D gene: -
clone size: few
V gene: TRBV7-8
J gene: TRBJ1-2

CDR3 protein: CASSLSGPPADTQYF
CDR3 DNA: TGTGCCAGCAGCTTAAGCGGTCCCCCCGCAGATACGCAGTATTTT
D gene: -
clone size: -
V gene: TRBV7-6
J gene: TRBJ2-3

CDR3 protein: CASSMIAGGTDTQYF
CDR3 DNA: TGTGCCAGTAGTATGATAGCGGGTGGTACAGATACGCAGTATTTT
D gene: TRBD2
clone size: -
V gene: TRBV19
J gene: TRBJ2-3

CDR3 protein: CASRGGGASREQFF
CDR3 DNA: TGCGCCAGCAGGGGCGGGGGCGCGTCGAGGGAGCAGTTCTTC
D gene: -
clone size: -
V gene: TRBV5-1
J gene: TRBJ2-1

CDR3 protein: CASLTSSGYNEQFF
CDR3 DNA: TGTGCCAGCCTGACTAGCAGTGGATACAATGAGCAGTTCTTC
D gene: TRBD2
clone size: once
V gene: TRBV18
J gene: TRBJ2-1

CDR3 protein: CASSWTGTGELFF
CDR3 DNA: TGTGCCAGCAGCTGGACAGGTACCGGGGAGCTGTTTTTT
D gene: TRBD1
clone size: -
V gene: TRBV5-5
J gene: TRBJ2-2

CDR3 protein: CASSTGRGFNYGYTF
CDR3 DNA: TGTGCCAGCAGTACAGGGAGGGGGTTTAACTATGGCTACACCTTC
D gene: -
clone size: -
V gene: TRBV6-5
J gene: TRBJ1-2

CDR3 protein: CASSLSSWATDTQYF
CDR3 DNA: TGTGCCAGCAGCTTATCTAGTTGGGCAACAGATACGCAGTATTTT
D gene: -
clone size: once
V gene: TRBV5-4
J gene: TRBJ2-3

CDR3 protein: CASSYPGEGQPQHF
CDR3 DNA: TGTGCCAGCAGTTACCCGGGGGAGGGTCAGCCCCAGCATTTT
D gene: -
clone size: -
V gene: TRBV6-6
J gene: TRBJ1-5

CDR3 protein: CATSGPALEETQYF
CDR3 DNA: TGTGCCACTTCGGGCCCAGCTCTCGAGGAGACCCAGTACTTC
D gene: -
clone size: -
V gene: TRBV30
J gene: TRBJ2-5

CDR3 protein: CASSLDRGTEAFF
CDR3 DNA: TGTGCCAGCAGCTTAGACAGGGGCACTGAAGCTTTCTTT
D gene: TRBD1
clone size: -
V gene: TRBV5-6
J gene: TRBJ1-1

CDR3 protein: CATQGYQETQYF
CDR3 DNA: TGTGCCACCCAGGGTTACCAAGAGACCCAGTACTTC
D gene: -
clone size: -
V gene: TRBV6-1
J gene: TRBJ2-5

CDR3 protein: CASSQEWTSITDTQYF
CDR3 DNA: TGCGCCAGCAGCCAAGAATGGACTAGCATCACAGATACGCAGTATTTT
D gene: TRBD2
clone size: -
V gene: TRBV4-3
J gene: TRBJ2-3

CDR3 protein: CASTSQQGDTEAFF
CDR3 DNA: TGTGCCAGCACCTCCCAACAGGGGGACACTGAAGCTTTCTTT
D gene: TRBD1
clone size: -
V gene: TRBV7-9
J gene: TRBJ1-1

CDR3 protein: CAISTLSSYNEQFF
CDR3 DNA: TGTGCCATCAGCACGCTGAGCTCCTACAATGAGCAGTTCTTC
D gene: -
clone size: -
V gene: TRBV10-3
J gene: TRBJ2-1

CDR3 protein: CASSLEVIGDSGENEQFF
CDR3 DNA: TGTGCCAGCAGCCTAGAAGTTATAGGGGACAGTGGGGAGAATGAGCAGTTCTTC
D gene: TRBD1
clone size: -
V gene: TRBV7-8
J gene: TRBJ2-1

CDR3 protein: CASSFSYNPSTDTQYF
CDR3 DNA: TGTGCCAGCAGCTTCTCTTACAATCCTAGCACAGATACGCAGTATTTT
D gene: -
clone size: -
V gene: TRBV5-4
J gene: TRBJ2-3

CDR3 protein: CASSLIAGPSYEQYF
CDR3 DNA: TGTGCCAGCAGCTTGATAGCGGGACCATCCTACGAGCAGTACTTC
D gene: TRBD2
clone size: -
V gene: TRBV7-9
J gene: TRBJ2-7

CDR3 protein: CASSLLTGDGEKLFF
CDR3 DNA: TGTGCCAGCAGCTTACTCACTGGTGATGGTGAAAAACTGTTTTTT
D gene: -
clone size: -
V gene: TRBV7-6
J gene: TRBJ1-4

CDR3 protein: CASSLRDPDTQYF
CDR3 DNA: TGTGCCAGTAGTCTCCGGGACCCAGATACGCAGTATTTT
D gene: -
clone size: once
V gene: TRBV19
J gene: TRBJ2-3

CDR3 protein: CASRVPEGAHAYEQYF
CDR3 DNA: TGTGCCAGCAGGGTCCCGGAGGGGGCCCACGCTTACGAGCAGTACTTC
D gene: -
clone size: -
V gene: TRBV28
J gene: TRBJ2-7

CDR3 protein: CASSWVAGGRPAEQYF
CDR3 DNA: TGTGCCAGCAGCTGGGTAGCGGGAGGCCGTCCCGCCGAGCAGTACTTC
D gene: TRBD2
clone size: once
V gene: TRBV7-3
J gene: TRBJ2-7